What follows describes a single T cell receptor beta chain. Its antigen target is currently unknown. No much larger clonotype is one base removed from it; base qualities were not supplied. The data were taken from a study of blood T cell repertoires in COVID-19 (dated by TCRdb to the early 2020s). For the study in its entirety: Samples covering the acute and convalescent phases of COVID-19 were provided by collaborators in the United States, Italy and Spain. The repertoires were made available in a free public database intended to serve as a resource for research on the immune response to SARS-CoV-2. The prospective study material was composed of cDNA or gDNA derived from T cells, B-cell-depleted T cells, or PBMCs. Deeply sampled blood TCRbeta repertoires from subjects exposed to, actively infected with, or recovered from COVID-19 were included in the dataset. Where available, HLA class I and class II types were obtained from metadata supplied by the sample provider rather than from assay-based typing. The sample metadata nearly always contained a de-identified subject ID, COVID-19 status, age in years and sex. The samples were drawn from the first 160 participants of the ongoing ImmuneRACE study and from some 1,300 subjects provided by 6 global collaborators. What the work shows at the level of the full study, not this receptor alone: The amount of clinical and demographic metadata varied by source and participant and was provided uncurated.

The immunoSEQ Assay, a bias-controlled multiplex PCR, was used to amplify TCRbeta CDR3 regions from genomic DNA. The source study handled its data this way. Nucleated cell counts per sample were estimated from amplification of reference gene primers within the assay. Sequence reads were collapsed and filtered to measure the absolute abundance of every unique TCRbeta CDR3 rearrangement. Productive Simpson clonality was computed per sample as the square root of Simpson's diversity index over productive rearrangements. TCRdb limited this immuneACCESS table to in-frame rearrangements with V and J called. A share of clones is missing; checked studies link under half to unresolved V genes, and the rest is unexplained. The DNA gave D and trimming, while V, J and clone size come from that table. The sample table records approximately 49,000 clones; 65% to 85% of these occur just once. 2.5% to 3% of the sample goes to the ten largest clones.

The collaborating institutions used their own protocols to collect whole blood in K2EDTA tubes. Collaborator samples were shipped for TCRbeta analysis as frozen whole blood, isolated PBMCs, or DNA extracted from either sample type. This receptor was obtained from a man aged 50-60 years with acute or convalescent COVID-19. Material: peripheral blood.

The encoded CDR3 is CASSQGTSGRLETQYF. The bases are TGTGCCAGCAGCCAAGGGACTAGCGGGAGGTTGGAGACCCAGTACTTC. Recombination connected TRBV9 to TRBJ2-5; 15 bases in the junction line up with TRBD2. The germline V gene specifies SGDLS as CDR1 and YYNGEE as CDR2. The CDR3 goes from the cysteine to the phenylalanine over 16 residues. Only the CDR3 DNA is retained, 48 bases long and in frame from the first base. Germline trimming amounts to 4 bases on V and 5 bases on J, with 6 as the count of junction bases outside the gene matches.